The 19 T cell receptor beta chains listed next were all sequenced from one sample in a study of blood T cell repertoires in COVID-19. Clones were read by immunoSEQ multiplex PCR, and TCRdb kept only the in-frame ones, dropping some. Of 270,000 or so clones in the sample, about 89% are singletons; the top ten hold around 4.4%. The sample was peripheral blood. These receptors were obtained from a man in his forties or fifties with acute or convalescent COVID-19.

The V gene is TRBV11-1, the J gene TRBJ2-7; 9 positions match TRBD1. J lost 2 bases, V lost 5 bases, and 10 bases had no gene match. Per germline, CDR1 SGHAT and CDR2 FQDESV (reference sequence). The CDR3 is 16 amino acids. The DNA for the CDR3 is TGTGCCAGCAGCCGACCGGGACAGGGAGCCACCTACGAGCAGTACTTC. Protein sequence: CASSRPGQGATYEQYF. Based on the CDR3 plus reference TRBV11-1 and TRBJ2-7, the full variable domain is EAEVAQSPRYKITEKSQAVAFWCDPISGHATLYWYRQILGQGPELLVQFQDESVVDDSQLPKDRFSAERLKGVDSTLKIQPAELGDSAMYLCASSRPGQGATYEQYFGPGTRLTVT.

The chain employs TRBV24-1 and TRBJ2-1; 12 bases match TRBD1. Germline V gene lookup returns CDR1 KGHDR and CDR2 SFDVKD. The trim removed 4 bases at V and 5 bases at J, leaving 23 bases unmatched. There are 22 residues in the CDR3. CDR3 sequence: CATSDPGTGGFGLAGVHNEQFF. In nucleotides, the CDR3 is TGTGCCACCAGTGACCCCGGGACAGGGGGCTTTGGGCTAGCGGGGGTCCACAATGAGCAGTTCTTC.

The chain has TRBV7-2 and TRBJ1-2, with 8 bases fitting TRBD1. The CDR3 covers 13 residues. Germline trimming cut 5 bases from V and 7 bases from J; bases unmatched to any gene: 6. CDR1 SGHTA and CDR2 FQGNSA come from the germline V gene. CDR3 bases: TGTGCCAGCAGCCCGACAGGGGCCTTTGGCTACACCTTC. The encoded protein is CASSPTGAFGYTF.

V usage is TRBV5-1 and J usage is TRBJ1-1; TRBD1 matches 8 bases. The CDR3 has 16 residues. With 4 bases clipped from V and 0 bases from J, the junction kept 8 bases outside the gene matches. Germline V CDR1 and CDR2: SGHRS, YFSETQ. CDR3: CASSPGQGSMNTEAFF. The CDR3 DNA follows: TGCGCCAGCAGCCCCGGACAGGGCTCCATGAACACTGAAGCTTTCTTT.

V gene TRBV15 combines with J gene TRBJ2-5; 7 bases agree with TRBD1. Losses at the gene ends were 0 bases for V and 2 bases for J; bases not matched to a gene: 12. This CDR3 has 18 residues. Germline V gene data show CDR1 as LNHNV and CDR2 as YYDKDF (reference sequence). As DNA, the CDR3 is TGTGCCACCAGCAGAGATCGGAATAGGGGGCACCTACAAGAGACCCAGTACTTC. This codes for CATSRDRNRGHLQETQYF.

This chain joins TRBV5-1 and TRBJ2-2, with D perhaps matching TRBD1 (5 bases). Trimming pared 3 bases from V and 1 base from J, leaving 10 bases between. There are 15 residues in the CDR3. CDR1 and CDR2 (germline): SGHRS, YFSETQ. CDR3 sequence reads: CASSYAGQNTGELFF. As DNA, the CDR3 is TGCGCCAGCAGCTACGCCGGACAGAACACCGGGGAGCTGTTTTTT. The full variable domain, completed using reference TRBV5-1 and TRBJ2-2, is KAGVTQTPRYLIKTRGQQVTLSCSPISGHRSVSWYQQTPGQGLQFLFEYFSETQRNKGNFPGRFSGRQFSNSRSEMNVSTLELGDSALYLCASSYAGQNTGELFFGEGSRLTVL.

This clone was picked up a small number of times. The J gene is TRBJ1-5, the V gene TRBV12-5; a possible D gene is TRBD1 (6 bases). CDR1 LGHNT and CDR2 FRNRAP come from the germline V gene. The CDR3 spans 14 residues. Trimming took 0 bases from V and 6 from J, leaving 9 bases between them. The CDR3 protein is CASGLVGGRQPQHF. The CDR3 bases are TGTGCTAGTGGTTTGGTTGGGGGCCGTCAGCCCCAGCATTTT.

This rearrangement joins TRBV7-8 to TRBJ1-2, with D unclear. Trimming removed 3 bases from V and 4 bases from J, with 6 bases in between. CDR3 length: 12 residues. Germline V gene data show CDR1 as SGHVS and CDR2 as FQNEAQ. Here the CDR3 reads CASSLGVYGYTF. In DNA, the CDR3 is TGTGCCAGCAGCTTGGGAGTCTATGGCTACACCTTC. Combining the CDR3 with reference TRBV7-8 and TRBJ1-2 gives the whole variable domain GAGVSQSPRYKVAKRGQDVALRCDPISGHVSLFWYQQALGQGPEFLTYFQNEAQLDKSGLPSDRFFAERPEGSVSTLKIQRTQQEDSAVYLCASSLGVYGYTFGSGTRLTVV.

The V gene is TRBV6-2 or TRBV6-3, the J gene TRBJ1-1; maybe TRBD1 (5 bases). Germline lookup yields CDR1 MNHEY and CDR2 SVGEGT. V was trimmed by 4 bases and J by 7 bases, leaving 13 bases between them. This CDR3 contains 13 residues. The CDR3 nucleotides are TGTGCCAGCAGTTTGGGGCTTGCACTTGAAGCTTTCTTT. It codes for CASSLGLALEAFF.

The chain has TRBV19 and TRBJ2-3; a possible D gene is TRBD2 (7 bases). Germline lookup yields CDR1 LNHDA and CDR2 SQIVND (reference sequence). This CDR3 spans 13 amino acids. V lost 7 bases and J 4 bases, leaving 12 bases between the germline ends. The CDR3 DNA follows: TGTGCCAGTACCAGGGAGGGGGCAGATACGCAGTATTTT. This encodes CASTREGADTQYF.

The chain recombines TRBV12-3 or TRBV12-4 with TRBJ2-2; TRBD2 might be the D (5 bases). V lost 3 bases, J lost 7 bases, and 9 bases lay in between. The length of the CDR3 is 13 residues. The CDR3 sequence is CASSLTILGELFF. As DNA, the CDR3 is TGTGCCAGCAGTTTGACTATACTCGGGGAGCTGTTTTTT.

The table lists this clone with a count of one. V and J are TRBV7-2 and TRBJ2-3, with D tentatively TRBD2 (5 bases). The CDR3 runs to 12 residues. Trimming took off 4 bases at V and 6 bases at J, with 8 bases between the two ends. Germline values: CDR1 SGHTA, CDR2 FQGNSA. This CDR3 reads CASSSSGDTQYF. Here the CDR3 DNA reads TGTGCCAGCAGCTCCTCGGGGGATACGCAGTATTTT.

The V call is TRBV13, the J call TRBJ1-1, with a weak D call TRBD1 (5 bases). Germline V lookup: CDR1 PRHDT, CDR2 FYEKMQ (reference sequence). V lost 4 bases, J lost 1 base, and 7 bases lay in between. The CDR3 is 13 residues long. In DNA form, the CDR3 reads TGTGCCAGCAGCTCGGACACGAACACTGAAGCTTTCTTT. Residues: CASSSDTNTEAFF.

V and J are TRBV6-5 and TRBJ1-2; D possibly corresponds to TRBD1 (5 bases). Trimming cost V 2 bases and J 4 bases, with 14 bases left between them. Germline V gives CDR1 MNHEY, CDR2 SVGAGI. The CDR3 runs 15 residues. DNA of the CDR3: TGTGCCAGCAGTTACGCGTTACAGGTCGGCTATGGCTACACCTTC. This sequence encodes CASSYALQVGYGYTF.

V is TRBV15 and J is TRBJ2-7, with 8 bases fitting TRBD2. Trimming removed 1 base from V and 5 bases from J; junction bases left unmatched: 10. The CDR3 covers 16 residues. Germline V gives CDR1 LNHNV, CDR2 YYDKDF (reference sequence). CDR3 in amino acids: CATSRVMGLGVDEQYF. In nucleotides, the CDR3 is TGTGCCACCAGCAGAGTAATGGGACTAGGGGTCGACGAGCAGTACTTC.

The CDR3 sequence: CASSGPFYNEQFF. The CDR3 coding sequence is TGTGCCAGCAGTGGCCCGTTCTACAATGAGCAGTTCTTC. This chain joins TRBV27 and TRBJ2-1, with D unresolved. Germline CDR1 reads MNHEY; CDR2 reads SMNVEV (reference sequence). V lost 5 bases and J lost 3, with 8 bases in between. The CDR3 totals 13 residues.

This chain connects TRBV10-3 to TRBJ1-5; 7 bases match TRBD1. Looked up from germline, CDR1 is ENHRY and CDR2 is SYGVKD. V lost 3 bases to trimming and J lost 3 bases; unmatched junction nucleotides: 5. The CDR3 has 15 residues. CDR3 amino acids: CAISEATGDNQPQHF. The CDR3 DNA reads TGTGCCATCAGTGAAGCAACAGGGGACAATCAGCCCCAGCATTTT.

CDR3 loop: CASSSGTSGGATDTQYF. The CDR3 bases are TGTGCCAGCAGCTCTGGGACTAGCGGGGGGGCCACAGATACGCAGTATTTT. This chain uses TRBV7-8 with TRBJ2-3; 16 bases line up with TRBD2. Germline V gene lookup returns CDR1 SGHVS and CDR2 FQNEAQ. The CDR3 has 17 amino acids. J was trimmed by 2 bases and V by 4 bases; bases with no gene match: 3. The full variable domain, its missing parts supplied by reference TRBV7-8 and TRBJ2-3, is GAGVSQSPRYKVAKRGQDVALRCDPISGHVSLFWYQQALGQGPEFLTYFQNEAQLDKSGLPSDRFFAERPEGSVSTLKIQRTQQEDSAVYLCASSSGTSGGATDTQYFGPGTRLTVL.

V gene TRBV30 combines with J gene TRBJ2-7, with D possibly TRBD2 on 7 matching bases. Trimming took 5 bases from V and 7 from J, leaving 15 bases between them. CDR3 length: 12 residues. The germline CDR1 and CDR2 sequences are GTSNPN and SVGIG (reference sequence). The CDR3 DNA follows: TGTGCCTGGGCCAAGGGGGGGCGGGAGCAGTACTTC. Amino acids: CAWAKGGREQYF.